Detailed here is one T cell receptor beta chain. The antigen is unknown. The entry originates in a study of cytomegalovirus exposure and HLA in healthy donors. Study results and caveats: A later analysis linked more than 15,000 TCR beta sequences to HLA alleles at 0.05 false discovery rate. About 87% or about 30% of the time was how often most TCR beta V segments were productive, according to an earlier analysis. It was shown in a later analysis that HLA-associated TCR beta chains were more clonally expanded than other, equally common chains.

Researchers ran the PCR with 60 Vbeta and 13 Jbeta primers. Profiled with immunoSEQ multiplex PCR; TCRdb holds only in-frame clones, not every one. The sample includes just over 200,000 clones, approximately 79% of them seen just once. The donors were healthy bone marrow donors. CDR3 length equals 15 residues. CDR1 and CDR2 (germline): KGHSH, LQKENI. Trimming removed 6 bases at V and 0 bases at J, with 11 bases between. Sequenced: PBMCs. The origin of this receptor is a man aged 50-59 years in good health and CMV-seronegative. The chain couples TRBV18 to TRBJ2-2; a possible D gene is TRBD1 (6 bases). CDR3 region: CASSRTDSNTGELFF. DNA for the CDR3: TGTGCCAGCTCCAGGACAGACTCGAACACCGGGGAGCTGTTTTTT.